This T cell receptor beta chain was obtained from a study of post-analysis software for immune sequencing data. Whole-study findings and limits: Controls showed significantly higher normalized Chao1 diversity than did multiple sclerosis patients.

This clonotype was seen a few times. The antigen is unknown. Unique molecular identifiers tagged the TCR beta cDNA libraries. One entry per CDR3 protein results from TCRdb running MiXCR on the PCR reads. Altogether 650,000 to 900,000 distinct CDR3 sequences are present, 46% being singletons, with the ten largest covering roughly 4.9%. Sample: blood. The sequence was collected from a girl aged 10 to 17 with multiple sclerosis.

The CDR3 reads CASSPAGTHSYEQYF. The CDR3 DNA reads as TGCGCCAGCAGTCCTGCCGGGACACACTCCTACGAGCAGTACTTC. The rearrangement links TRBV5-1 to TRBJ2-7; D might be TRBD1 (6 bases). The germline V gene has CDR1 SGHRS and CDR2 YFSETQ. CDR3 size: 15 residues. The V end lost 5 bases, the J end lost 0 bases, and 15 bases lay between the germline ends.